Following are 3 T cell receptor beta chains from one sample sequenced in a study of blood T cell repertoires in COVID-19 (dated by TCRdb to 2018 to 2020). The method behind the library was the immunoSEQ multiplex PCR assay. In its TCRdb copy, this immuneACCESS table keeps in-frame sequences only and misses some clones. Where compared with another copy, unresolved V genes explain less than half of these, and the others have no known cause. The sample data list a few hundred thousand clones, and roughly 90% of these were observed just once. The biggest ten clones account for 6.2% of the sample. The specimen was peripheral blood. These receptors were collected from a man between 60 and 75 years old with acute or convalescent COVID-19.

In its sample, this clone was seen once. The rearrangement uses TRBV28 and TRBJ1-2; D ambiguous. This CDR3 is 10 amino acids long. V lost 10 bases, J lost 5 bases, and 8 bases lay in between. CDR1 MDHEN and CDR2 SYDVKM come from the germline V gene. The CDR3 is CATRGYGYTF. The CDR3 DNA reads TGTGCCACCCGGGGATATGGCTACACCTTC.

This clone was counted a few times. This sequence joins TRBV2 and TRBJ2-1; TRBD2 agrees at 13 bases. After removal of 8 bases from V and 8 bases from J, the junction contained 6 bases not matched to a gene. The CDR3 is 14 residues long. The germline CDR1 and CDR2 sequences are SNHLY and FYNNEI. The CDR3 bases are TGTGCCAGCTGGGGACTAGCGGGAATGGATGAGCAGTTCTTC. This encodes CASWGLAGMDEQFF.

The chain carries TRBV7-9 and TRBJ2-5, with TRBD2 identical over 7 bases. The V and J ends lost 1 base and 3 bases, in that order; junction bases with no gene match: 2. Germline CDR1 reads SEHNR; CDR2 reads FQNEAQ (reference sequence). The CDR3 runs 14 residues. The CDR3 spells CASSLGLAEETQYF. Written as DNA, the CDR3 is TGTGCCAGCAGCTTAGGCCTAGCGGAAGAGACCCAGTACTTC.